This TCR beta chain was recorded in a study of blood T cell repertoires in COVID-19. Across the whole study: The origin of the acute and convalescent COVID-19 samples was the United States, Italy and Spain. The analysed material was cDNA or gDNA that came from T cells, B-cell-depleted T cells, or PBMCs.

As handled by the study authors: Researchers report that nucleated cell counts were estimated from reference gene primer amplification. The data were produced by immunoSEQ multiplex PCR, yet TCRdb's version contains in-frame clones alone and is incomplete. The V and J calls and clone size come from that table; D and trimming were worked out from the DNA. Of 350,000 or so clones detected, about 90% appear once; the ten largest clones hold more than 9%. Enrolled during active infection, Seattle patients were then followed longitudinally. CDR3 length: 15 amino acids. CDR1 is SGHDN and CDR2 is FVKESK in the germline V gene. The V gene lost 0 bases and the J gene lost 5 bases, with 12 bases spanning the gap.

This clonotype was obtained from a woman in her 30s with COVID-19, enrolled during active disease. The specimen was peripheral blood. J is TRBJ2-3 and V is TRBV14, with D possibly being TRBD1 (6 bases). The CDR3 DNA reads as TGTGCCAGCAGCCAAGACAGGGGAAGGGTAGATACGCAGTATTTT. Translated, it gives CASSQDRGRVDTQYF. Full variable domain (remainder filled in from reference TRBV14 and TRBJ2-3): EAGVTQFPSHSVIEKGQTVTLRCDPISGHDNLYWYRRVMGKEIKFLLHFVKESKQDESGMPNNRFLAERTGGTYSTLKVQPAELEDSGVYFCASSQDRGRVDTQYFGPGTRLTVL.